Reported below is one T cell receptor beta chain. Germline V lookup: CDR1 MNHEY, CDR2 SMNVEV (reference sequence). The CDR3 length is 14 residues. After removal of 5 bases from V and 11 bases from J, the junction contained 11 bases not matched to a gene. Assay used: immunoSEQ multiplex PCR; TCRdb lists only in-frame clones, some missing. The sample includes fewer than 250,000 clones, roughly 87% of them seen just once. This specimen belongs to a study of blood T cell repertoires in COVID-19. The source is a man aged 30 to 39 in a cohort exposed to, infected with or recovered from COVID-19 (not recorded which). This chain joins TRBV27 and TRBJ1-4; 7 positions match TRBD1. Material for sequencing was PBMCs or T cells enriched from blood (not recorded which). The CDR3 spells CASSTGTASRKLFF. The CDR3 DNA follows: TGTGCCAGCAGTACGGGGACAGCCTCCCGCAAACTGTTTTTT.